This TCR beta chain appears in the sequencing data of a study of control samples from healthy donors and cancer patients. Produced via immunoSEQ multiplex PCR; TCRdb's table is partial and in-frame only. The sample has 50,000 or so clones; over 90% are singletons. Material for sequencing was PBMCs. This clonotype originated in a woman aged 50 to 60 with head and neck cancer.

The CDR3 is CASSSTPGMTYNEQFF. The CDR3 nucleotides read TGTGCCAGCAGCTCGACCCCAGGGATGACCTACAATGAGCAGTTCTTC. The rearrangement joins TRBV5-4 to TRBJ2-1; perhaps TRBD1 as D (5 bases). Germline CDR1 reads SGHNT; CDR2 reads YYREEE (reference sequence). CDR3 length: 16 amino acids. V was pared by 3 bases and J by 2 bases, with 15 bases between. The whole variable domain, filled in from reference TRBV5-4 and TRBJ2-1, reads ETGVTQSPTHLIKTRGQQVTLRCSSQSGHNTVSWYQQALGQGPQFIFQYYREEENGRGNFPPRFSGLQFPNYSSELNVNALELDDSALYLCASSSTPGMTYNEQFFGPGTRLTVL.